The 13 T cell receptor beta chains reported below all come from one sample, sequenced in a study of neurological immune-mediated disorders. Each CDR3 protein is one row after TCRdb ran MiXCR on the 5' RACE reads. Here the sample spans 50,000 or so distinct CDR3 sequences, around a tenth being singletons. Sequenced input: PBMCs. All receptors come from a middle-aged woman with HTLV-1-associated myelopathy (HAM/TSP).

This clonotype was found many times. The chain uses TRBV20-1 and TRBJ2-7; D ambiguous. Trimming pared 4 bases from V and 2 bases from J, leaving 12 bases between. There are 13 residues in the CDR3. Germline V gives CDR1 DFQATT, CDR2 SNEGSKA (reference sequence). CDR3 coding DNA: TGCAGTGCTACGGGCCCAGGCACCTACGAGCAGTACTTC. Its translation: CSATGPGTYEQYF.

This clonotype was observed many times. The V and J genes are TRBV7-2 and TRBJ2-5; 8 bases are shared with TRBD1. This CDR3 comprises 16 residues. Germline CDR1 and CDR2: SGHTA and FQGNSA. V shed 3 bases, J shed 3 bases, and the junction held 9 bases outside the gene matches. The CDR3 protein is CASSFDRGGVEETQYF. Written as DNA, the CDR3 is TGTGCCAGCAGCTTCGACAGGGGTGGGGTCGAAGAGACCCAGTACTTC. The full variable domain, completed using reference TRBV7-2 and TRBJ2-5, is GAGVSQSPSNKVTEKGKDVELRCDPISGHTALYWYRQSLGQGLEFLIYFQGNSAPDKSGLPSDRFSAERTGGSVSTLTIQRTQQEDSAVYLCASSFDRGGVEETQYFGPGTRLLVL.

This clonotype was counted many times. This chain connects TRBV29-1 to TRBJ1-2; tentative D call: TRBD1 (5 bases). This CDR3 comprises 12 residues. Looked up from germline, CDR1 is SQVTM and CDR2 is ANQGSEA. Between the trimmed V and J ends, which lost 3 bases and 8 bases, there was a span of 13 bases. CDR3 residues: CSVDFRERGYTF. The CDR3, as DNA: TGCAGCGTTGACTTCAGGGAACGGGGCTACACCTTC.

This clonotype was seen ten or more times. J is TRBJ2-6 and V is TRBV4-3, with D perhaps matching TRBD1 or TRBD2 (6 bases each). Trimming stripped 1 base from V and 2 bases from J, with 12 bases between. In germline, CDR1 is LGHNA, CDR2 YSLEER. The CDR3 covers 17 residues. The CDR3 nucleotides are TGCGCCAGCAGCCAAGCATACAGGGAGGCTGGGGCCAACGTCCTGACTTTC. This codes for CASSQAYREAGANVLTF.

The chain links TRBV4-3 to TRBJ2-7, with D possibly TRBD2 on 7 matching bases. The germline CDR1 and CDR2 sequences are LGHNA and YSLEER. V lost 1 base and J 3 bases, leaving 28 bases between the germline ends. The CDR3 contains 20 residues. The CDR3 here is CASSQGVRRGLNSRHYEQYF. CDR3 coding DNA: TGCGCCAGCAGCCAAGGGGTCCGGCGGGGGCTAAACTCAAGGCACTACGAGCAGTACTTC.

In this sample, this clonotype turned up many times. The V gene is TRBV20-1, the J gene TRBJ1-1; 8 bases agree with TRBD1. There are 13 residues in the CDR3. Germline CDR1 reads DFQATT; CDR2 reads SNEGSKA (reference sequence). As DNA, the CDR3 is TGCATCCCCCGGGGACAGGCGAACACTGAAGCTTTCTTT. Its protein product is CIPRGQANTEAFF.

This clonotype came up many times. The V gene is TRBV25-1, the J gene TRBJ2-3, with D unclear. Trimming left V 1 base short and J 2 bases short, with 19 bases between. The length of the CDR3 is 18 residues. Germline V gives CDR1 MGHDK, CDR2 SYGVNS. The CDR3 loop reads CASSESLGPFEATDTQYF. CDR3 nucleotides: TGTGCCAGCAGTGAATCCTTGGGTCCATTCGAGGCCACAGATACGCAGTATTTT.

This clonotype occurred many times. The chain combines TRBV6-5 with TRBJ2-3; D ambiguous. There are 15 residues in the CDR3. V lost 6 bases and J lost 1, with 14 bases in between. CDR1 and CDR2 (germline): MNHEY, SVGAGI. The CDR3 protein is CASSPTRWGTDTQYF. The CDR3 DNA is TGTGCCAGCAGCCCCACCCGGTGGGGCACAGATACGCAGTATTTT.

This clonotype was observed many times. This CDR3 is CASSLQGSHNEKLFF. The CDR3 bases are TGTGCCAGCAGCTTGCAGGGCTCCCATAATGAAAAACTGTTTTTT. J is TRBJ1-4 and V is TRBV7-2; D is perhaps TRBD1 (5 bases). V was cut by 3 bases and J by 4 bases, with 12 bases left in between. This CDR3 comprises 15 residues. The germline CDR1 and CDR2 sequences are SGHTA and FQGNSA.

This clonotype was recorded at least ten times. The rearrangement uses TRBV3-1 and TRBJ2-2; D may be TRBD2 (6 bases). This CDR3 is built from 18 residues. CDR1 LGHDT and CDR2 YNNKEL come from the germline V gene (reference sequence). V was cut by 0 bases and J by 4 bases, with 18 bases left in between. For the CDR3, the DNA is TGTGCCAGCAGCCAAGATCTAGCGTACATTGAGGGCACCGGGGAGCTGTTTTTT. As protein: CASSQDLAYIEGTGELFF.

This clonotype was picked up many times. The chain is built from TRBV6-2 or TRBV6-3 and TRBJ2-5; D might be TRBD1 (6 bases). Germline V lookup: CDR1 MNHEY, CDR2 SVGEGT. This CDR3 region has 15 residues. V was trimmed by 0 bases and J by 4 bases, leaving 12 bases between them. CDR3 loop: CASSYSRGGGETQYF. DNA for the CDR3: TGTGCCAGCAGTTACTCCAGGGGCGGCGGAGAGACCCAGTACTTC.

This clonotype was seen repeatedly, ten times or more. The rearrangement joins TRBV5-1 to TRBJ1-2; possible D gene TRBD1, 5 bases. V was cut by 0 bases and J by 2 bases, with 11 bases left in between. Germline-derived CDR1 and CDR2 are SGHRS and YFSETQ. This CDR3 comprises 15 residues. CDR3 bases: TGCGCCAGCAGCTTGGGGGCAGGGCCCAACTATGGCTACACCTTC. Its translation is CASSLGAGPNYGYTF.

Many counts were recorded for this clonotype. The genes are TRBV12-3 or TRBV12-4 and TRBJ2-2; unclear D gene. Trimming removed 6 bases at V and 1 base at J, with 3 bases between. The CDR3 runs to 12 residues. The CDR3 DNA follows: TGTGCCAGCAGGTTGAACACCGGGGAGCTGTTTTTT. Amino acid sequence: CASRLNTGELFF.